Many counts were recorded for the clone carrying this T cell receptor (beta chain). Its cognate antigen is unknown. Making use of molecular barcodes, quantitative 5'-RACE generated TCR beta libraries. TCRdb re-called the 5' RACE reads with MiXCR, one entry per CDR3 protein. Among some 250,000 distinct CDR3 sequences, about 9.1% were seen once, and the ten largest hold approximately 6.3%. The sample is drawn from a study of CD8 T cells in ankylosing spondylitis. Study results and limitations: A TCR beta motif made of fewer than ten highly homologous variants seemed typical of ankylosing spondylitis blood. Disease-linked clones proved CD8+ and comparatively uncommon in peripheral blood.

Specimen: blood, either unsorted or a sorted T cell fraction (not recorded which). This receptor was obtained from a male donor with ankylosing spondylitis or in good health (not recorded which).

Here the CDR3 reads CSASKQGYSPLHF. In DNA form, the CDR3 reads TGCAGTGCTAGTAAACAGGGGTATTCACCCCTCCACTTT. This chain connects TRBV20-1 to TRBJ1-6; 7 bases are shared with TRBD1. Germline CDR1 reads DFQATT; CDR2 reads SNEGSKA (reference sequence). The junction had 4 bases not matched to a gene; V was cut back by 3 bases and J by 8 bases. The CDR3 loop spans 13 amino acids.